These 18 T cell receptor beta chains were sequenced from one sample in a study of T cells in localized non-small cell lung cancer. Produced via immunoSEQ multiplex PCR; TCRdb's table is partial and in-frame only. The data show 70,000 to 90,000 clones, more than 70% seen once. Sample: peripheral blood, taken before any cancer treatment. Receptor source: a female donor aged 60 or older with stage I lung adenocarcinoma.

This clone was counted only a few times. V and J are TRBV7-9 and TRBJ2-7; TRBD2 matches at 12 bases. The length of the CDR3 is 15 residues. CDR1 and CDR2 from the germline V gene are SEHNR and FQNEAQ (reference sequence). V lost 1 base to trimming and J lost 12 bases; unmatched junction nucleotides: 10. The DNA for the CDR3 is TGTGCCAGCAGCTTAGAGGTAGGACTAGCGGGACTACTGTACTTC. Translating gives CASSLEVGLAGLLYF.

The rearrangement joins TRBV7-3 to TRBJ2-1; a possible D gene is TRBD2 (6 bases). This CDR3 region has 14 residues. Per germline, CDR1 SGHTA and CDR2 FQGTGA. Deletions cut 5 bases from V and 3 bases from J, with 11 bases between. The CDR3 spells CASSNGGNYNEQFF. In DNA, the CDR3 is TGTGCCAGCAGCAACGGGGGAAACTACAATGAGCAGTTCTTC.

This rearrangement joins TRBV6-1 to TRBJ2-6; D might be TRBD1 (6 bases). Germline CDR1 MNHNS, CDR2 SASEGT. The CDR3 contains 19 residues. Trimming shortened V by 3 bases and J by 2 bases, and 20 bases separated the two germline ends. CDR3 residues: CASSDLPGRGMPGANVLTF. Written as DNA, the CDR3 is TGTGCCAGCAGTGACCTCCCGGGCAGGGGAATGCCTGGGGCCAACGTCCTGACTTTC.

V gene TRBV9 combines with J gene TRBJ1-1; a weak D match, TRBD1 (5 bases). Trimming left V 3 bases short and J 1 base short, with 7 bases between. The germline gives CDR1 SGDLS, CDR2 YYNGEE. There are 13 residues in the CDR3. CDR3 residues: CASSGGPNTEAFF. The CDR3 bases are TGTGCCAGCAGCGGGGGCCCGAACACTGAAGCTTTCTTT.

The DNA of the CDR3 is TGTGCCAGTAGCGCGACAGGGGCAAATCAGCCCCAGCATTTT. Protein sequence: CASSATGANQPQHF. The rearrangement uses TRBV19 and TRBJ1-5, with 8 bases matching TRBD1. The J segment lost 4 bases and the V segment lost 6 bases, leaving 5 bases of the junction unmatched. Germline assignment: CDR1 LNHDA and CDR2 SQIVND (reference sequence). This CDR3 has 14 amino acids. Supplemented by reference TRBV19 and TRBJ1-5, the full variable domain reads DGGITQSPKYLFRKEGQNVTLSCEQNLNHDAMYWYRQDPGQGLRLIYYSQIVNDFQKGDIAEGYSVSREKKESFPLTVTSAQKNPTAFYLCASSATGANQPQHFGDGTRLSIL.

This chain uses TRBV7-2 with TRBJ2-2, with a weak D call TRBD1 (6 bases). CDR1 SGHTA and CDR2 FQGNSA come from the germline V gene. V dropped 3 bases and J dropped 6 bases, with 11 bases sitting between them. CDR3 length: 14 amino acids. In nucleotides, the CDR3 is TGTGCCAGCAGCTTGCTACAGGGTGCCGGGGAGCTGTTTTTT. Residues: CASSLLQGAGELFF.

The V call is TRBV5-1, the J call TRBJ2-1; 7 bases agree with TRBD2. This CDR3 is 18 amino acids long. Germline V CDR1 and CDR2: SGHRS, YFSETQ. The J segment lost 10 bases and the V segment lost 4 bases, leaving 23 bases of the junction unmatched. The CDR3 loop is CASSRVSIRASGVREQFF. The CDR3 region has the DNA TGCGCCAGCAGCAGAGTTTCGATCCGCGCTAGCGGCGTTAGGGAGCAGTTCTTC.

This chain joins TRBV27 and TRBJ1-1; D is unresolved. V was cut by 1 base and J by 3 bases, with 12 bases left in between. Per the germline V gene, CDR1 is MNHEY and CDR2 is SMNVEV (reference sequence). This CDR3 has 15 residues. CDR3 loop: CASSLLLPWDTEAFF. CDR3 sequence (DNA): TGTGCCAGCAGTTTATTGCTCCCTTGGGACACTGAAGCTTTCTTT.

This rearrangement joins TRBV5-4 to TRBJ1-2; 8 nucleotides match TRBD1. The CDR3 sequence is 15 residues long. Per the germline V gene, CDR1 is SGHNT and CDR2 is YYREEE (reference sequence). Losses at the gene ends were 3 bases for V and 5 bases for J; bases not matched to a gene: 9. CDR3 sequence reads: CASSSSGQGGYGYTF. The CDR3 DNA sequence: TGTGCCAGCAGCTCCTCCGGACAGGGTGGTTATGGCTACACCTTC.

The chain links TRBV5-1 to TRBJ1-1; D remains ambiguous. Trimming cost V 0 bases and J 0 bases, with 9 bases left between them. Looked up from germline, CDR1 is SGHRS and CDR2 is YFSETQ. The CDR3 is 15 amino acids. This chain's CDR3 is CASSLDGRVNTEAFF. Written as DNA, the CDR3 is TGCGCCAGCAGCTTGGACGGACGGGTGAACACTGAAGCTTTCTTT.

The chain links TRBV28 to TRBJ1-5; TRBD1 is a possible D gene (5 bases). Germline V gene sequence: CDR1 MDHEN, CDR2 SYDVKM. The V end was cut by 8 bases, the J end by 4 bases, with 18 bases between. The CDR3 sequence is 15 residues long. CDR3 coding DNA: TGTGCCAGCGGGGCGGGTGGACGGACAAATCAGCCCCAGCATTTT. Translating it yields CASGAGGRTNQPQHF.

This clone has just one count. CDR3 DNA: TGTGCCAGCAGCCGGGACAGCCAGTACACCGGGGAGCTGTTTTTT. Translating it yields CASSRDSQYTGELFF. This rearrangement joins TRBV6-1 to TRBJ2-2; TRBD1 agrees at 7 bases. The CDR3 spans 15 residues. V was pared by 6 bases and J by 3 bases, with 7 bases of the junction left unmatched. CDR1 is MNHNS, CDR2 SASEGT, per germline.

The rearrangement joins TRBV7-2 to TRBJ2-6, with 7 bases matching TRBD1. CDR1 and CDR2 from the germline V gene are SGHTA and FQGNSA. This CDR3 contains 15 residues. J lost 0 bases, V lost 5 bases, and 1 base had no gene match. This CDR3 is CASSRDSSGANVLTF. The CDR3 DNA is TGTGCCAGCAGCCGGGACAGCTCTGGGGCCAACGTCCTGACTTTC.

Here the CDR3 reads CASSWGQGTEQFF. Here the CDR3 DNA reads TGCGCCAGCAGCTGGGGACAGGGCACTGAGCAGTTCTTC. The genes are TRBV5-1 and TRBJ2-1, with 9 bases identical to TRBD1. In germline, CDR1 is SGHRS, CDR2 YFSETQ. With 3 bases clipped from V and 9 bases from J, the junction kept 4 bases outside the gene matches. This CDR3 comprises 13 residues.

The V call is TRBV6-1, the J call TRBJ2-7; TRBD1 is a possible D gene (6 bases). The V gene lost 6 bases and the J gene lost 3 bases, with 12 bases spanning the gap. The CDR3 length is 13 residues. The germline V gene has CDR1 MNHNS and CDR2 SASEGT. CDR3 sequence: CASSPGQIYEQYF. The CDR3 bases are TGTGCCAGCAGCCCCGGACAGATCTACGAGCAGTACTTC.

This clone appeared a single time. The rearrangement links TRBV19 to TRBJ1-5; D ambiguous. The germline CDR1 and CDR2 sequences are LNHDA and SQIVND (reference sequence). CDR3 length: 14 amino acids. V was pared by 5 bases and J by 0 bases, with 8 bases between. CDR3: CASSVQYSNQPQHF. Written as DNA, the CDR3 is TGTGCCAGTAGTGTCCAGTATAGCAATCAGCCCCAGCATTTT.

V gene TRBV5-1 combines with J gene TRBJ2-2, with TRBD1 identical over 9 bases. The germline CDR1 and CDR2 sequences are SGHRS and YFSETQ. This CDR3 contains 17 residues. V lost 4 bases and J lost 4; bases outside the gene matches: 11. As DNA, the CDR3 is TGCGCCAGCAGCAGAAAGGACAGGGGATCGAGCACCGGGGAGCTGTTTTTT. Its protein is CASSRKDRGSSTGELFF.

The rearrangement links TRBV12-5 to TRBJ1-2; tentatively, D is TRBD1 (5 bases). This CDR3 comprises 13 residues. The ends were cut back, 7 bases at V and 4 bases at J, with 13 bases in the middle. Germline lookup yields CDR1 LGHNT and CDR2 FRNRAP. The CDR3 sequence is CASAPGLTYGYTF. The CDR3 DNA reads as TGTGCTAGTGCCCCGGGACTGACCTATGGCTACACCTTC.